This TCR beta chain comes out of a study of cytomegalovirus exposure and HLA in healthy donors. Study information: The approximately 120 validation repertoires were reported in a later analysis to have been generated on the same platform as the roughly 630 first-cohort repertoires. Study-wide results and caveats: In a later analysis, first-cohort TCR clusters were found to tend to co-occur in the 120 or so validation repertoires. While the bulk of TCR sequences proved rare, some public TCRs turned up in many donors. It was confirmed in vitro that a few of the CMV-associated chains were specific for CMV antigens.

For this clone: What it binds is unknown.

The CDR3 has 14 amino acids. From germline, CDR1 is ENHRY and CDR2 SYGVKD. V shed 6 bases, J shed 7 bases, and the junction held 6 bases outside the gene matches. TCRdb keeps only in-frame clones here, not all; method: immunoSEQ multiplex PCR. Here the sample spans about 160,000 clones, approximately 80% being singletons. The J gene is TRBJ2-3, the V gene TRBV10-3; 11 bases fit TRBD2. Sequencing used PBMCs. The source of this sequence is a man aged 25 to 45 in good health and CMV-seropositive. CDR3: CAISGLAGGNTQYF. The CDR3 DNA follows: TGTGCCATCAGCGGACTAGCGGGTGGGAATACGCAGTATTTT.